The 7 T cell receptor beta chains in this list originate from one sample, sequenced in a study of T cells in women clearing cervical HPV infection. TCRdb's table, derived via immunoSEQ multiplex PCR, lists solely in-frame clones and lacks some. Recorded for this sample: under 50,000 clones. The sequencing input was blood buffy coat. The origin of the receptors is a woman aged 18 to 75 with a cervical HPV16 infection that either progressed to CIN3+ or cleared (not recorded which).

On this clone: The read stops 3 residues short of the end of the CDR3; the missing end is completed from the germline J gene. The chain recombines TRBV29-1 with TRBJ1-4; TRBD1 aligns across 9 bases. The CDR3 has 14 amino acids. The germline gives CDR1 SQVTM, CDR2 ANQGSEA. V was pared by 6 bases and J by 5 bases, with 7 bases of the junction left unmatched. CDR3 protein: CSVDFGTGNEKLFF. The DNA read from the CDR3 is TGCAGCGTGGATTTTGGGACAGGGAATGAAAAA.

On this clone: The CDR3 is cut off 3 residues early in the read; its end comes from the germline J gene. The V gene is TRBV5-1, the J gene TRBJ2-5; tentative D call: TRBD2 (5 bases). Trimming left V 1 base short and J 2 bases short, with 9 bases between. Germline V gene data show CDR1 as SGHRS and CDR2 as YFSETQ. The CDR3 spans 14 residues. The part of the CDR3 DNA that was read is TGCGCCAGCAGCTTGAGAGGGTTACAAGAGACC. This codes for CASSLRGLQET. The CDR3 in full is CASSLRGLQETQYF.

In regard to this clone: The CDR3 goes on 3 residues after the read ends, and that part is filled in from the germline J gene. The chain employs TRBV3-1 (or the pseudogene TRBV3-2) and TRBJ1-4; D not certain. Trimming took 0 bases from V and 4 from J, leaving 9 bases between them. The length of the CDR3 is 15 residues. Germline CDR1 and CDR2: LGHDT and YNNKEL (reference sequence). The CDR3 region is CASSQDEGYNEKLFF. Incomplete CDR3 DNA: TGTGCCAGCAGCCAAGATGAAGGGTATAATGAAAAA.

Note on this clone: The CDR3 end is not reached by the read, which stops 3 residues before it; the germline J gene fills it in. J is TRBJ2-5 and V is TRBV2; 8 nucleotides align to TRBD2. Trimming at V came to 6 bases and at J to 3 bases, leaving 9 bases not matched to a gene. CDR3 length: 15 amino acids. In germline, CDR1 is SNHLY, CDR2 FYNNEI. The part of the CDR3 DNA that was read is TGTGCCAGCAGCGAACTAGCGGCGGAGAAAGAGACC. Encoded protein: CASSELAAEKET. The CDR3 in full is CASSELAAEKETQYF.

As concerns this clone: The missing CDR3 end, 3 residues past where the read stops, is filled in from the germline J gene. The V call is TRBV12-3 or TRBV12-4, the J call TRBJ2-3; 8 positions agree with TRBD1. This CDR3 has 19 amino acids. V trimming: 2 bases; J trimming: 0 bases; junction bases outside the gene matches: 13. The CDR3 region is CASSLLEDRVESSTDTQYF. The sequenced CDR3 bases are TGTGCCAGCAGTTTATTAGAGGACAGGGTCGAATCTAGCACAGATACG.

Turning to this clone: Read data end 3 residues before the CDR3 end; the end is taken from the germline J gene. The chain links TRBV6-1 to TRBJ2-5, with 9 bases lining up with TRBD2. Germline CDR1 reads MNHNS; CDR2 reads SASEGT. The CDR3 runs 15 residues. V shed 1 base and J 5 bases; nucleotides not matched to a gene: 5. Partial CDR3 DNA: TGTGCCAGCAGTGAAGGGGCGGGGGGGGCGGAGACC. It translates to CASSEGAGGAET. The CDR3 in full is CASSEGAGGAETQYF.

Concerning this clone: From the germline J gene comes the end of the CDR3, since the read stops 3 residues before it. The chain is built from TRBV6-1 and TRBJ1-1; D ambiguous. The ends were cut back, 0 bases at V and 4 bases at J, with 6 bases in the middle. The CDR3 totals 13 residues. Germline V gives CDR1 MNHNS, CDR2 SASEGT. Partial CDR3 DNA: TGTGCCAGCAGTGAAGCAGGGCTCACTGAA. Translating gives CASSEAGLTE. The whole CDR3 sequence is CASSEAGLTEAFF.